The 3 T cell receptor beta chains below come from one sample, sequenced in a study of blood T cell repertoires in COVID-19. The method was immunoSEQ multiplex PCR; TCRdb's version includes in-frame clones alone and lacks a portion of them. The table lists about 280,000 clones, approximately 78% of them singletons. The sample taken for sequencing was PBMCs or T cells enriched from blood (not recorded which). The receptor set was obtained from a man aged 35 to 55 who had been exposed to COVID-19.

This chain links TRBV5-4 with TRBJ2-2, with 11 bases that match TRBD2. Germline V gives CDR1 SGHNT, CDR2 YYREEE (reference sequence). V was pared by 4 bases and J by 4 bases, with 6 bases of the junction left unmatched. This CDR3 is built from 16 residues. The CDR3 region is CASSPQTSGATGELFF. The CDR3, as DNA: TGTGCCAGCAGCCCCCAGACTAGCGGGGCCACCGGGGAGCTGTTTTTT.

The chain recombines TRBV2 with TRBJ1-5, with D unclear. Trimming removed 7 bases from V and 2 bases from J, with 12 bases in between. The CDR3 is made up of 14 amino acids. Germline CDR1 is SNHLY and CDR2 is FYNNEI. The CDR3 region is CASNAGSGNQPQHF. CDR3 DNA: TGTGCCAGCAACGCGGGTAGTGGCAATCAGCCCCAGCATTTT.

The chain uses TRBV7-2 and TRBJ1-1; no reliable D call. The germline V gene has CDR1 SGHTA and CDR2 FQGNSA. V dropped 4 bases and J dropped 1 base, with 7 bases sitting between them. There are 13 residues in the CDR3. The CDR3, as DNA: TGTGCCAGCAGCTCGATCGGGAACACTGAAGCTTTCTTT. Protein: CASSSIGNTEAFF.